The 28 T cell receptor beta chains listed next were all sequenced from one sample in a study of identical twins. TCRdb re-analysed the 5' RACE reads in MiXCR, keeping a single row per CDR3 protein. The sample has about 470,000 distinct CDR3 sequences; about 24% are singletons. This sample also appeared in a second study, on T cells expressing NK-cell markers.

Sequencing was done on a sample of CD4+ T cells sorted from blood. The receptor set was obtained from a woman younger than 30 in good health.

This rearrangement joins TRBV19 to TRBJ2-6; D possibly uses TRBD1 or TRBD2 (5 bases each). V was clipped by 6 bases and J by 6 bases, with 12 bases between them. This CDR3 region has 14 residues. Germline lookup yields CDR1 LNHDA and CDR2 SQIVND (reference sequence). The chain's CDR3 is CASSRGIKANVLTF. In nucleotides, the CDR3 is TGTGCCAGTAGCCGGGGCATAAAGGCCAACGTCCTGACTTTC.

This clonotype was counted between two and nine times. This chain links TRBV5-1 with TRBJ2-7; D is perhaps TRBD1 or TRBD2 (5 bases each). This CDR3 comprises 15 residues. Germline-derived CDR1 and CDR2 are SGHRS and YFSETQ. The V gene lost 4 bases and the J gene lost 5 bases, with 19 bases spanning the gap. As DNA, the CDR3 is TGCGCCAGCAGCCTCAGGAATCGGGACGGGGACGAGCAGTACTTC. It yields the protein CASSLRNRDGDEQYF.

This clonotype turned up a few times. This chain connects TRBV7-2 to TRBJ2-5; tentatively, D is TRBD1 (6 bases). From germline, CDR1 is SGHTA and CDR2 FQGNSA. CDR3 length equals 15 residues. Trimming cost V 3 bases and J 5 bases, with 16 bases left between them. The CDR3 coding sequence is TGTGCCAGCAGCTTCACAGGGTCCGCAGGGGAGACCCAGTACTTC. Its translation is CASSFTGSAGETQYF.

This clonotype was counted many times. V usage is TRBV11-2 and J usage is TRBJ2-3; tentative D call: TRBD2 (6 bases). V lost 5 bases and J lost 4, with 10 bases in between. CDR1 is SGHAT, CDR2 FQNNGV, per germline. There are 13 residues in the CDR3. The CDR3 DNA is TGTGCCAGCAGCCCGGCTAGCGCAGATACGCAGTATTTT. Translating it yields CASSPASADTQYF.

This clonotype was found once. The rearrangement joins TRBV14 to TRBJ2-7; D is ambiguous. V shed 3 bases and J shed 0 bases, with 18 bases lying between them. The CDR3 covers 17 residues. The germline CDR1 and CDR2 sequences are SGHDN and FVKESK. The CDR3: CASSHLGPPAFSYEQYF. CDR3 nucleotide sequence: TGTGCCAGCAGCCATTTGGGCCCACCGGCTTTCTCCTACGAGCAGTACTTC.

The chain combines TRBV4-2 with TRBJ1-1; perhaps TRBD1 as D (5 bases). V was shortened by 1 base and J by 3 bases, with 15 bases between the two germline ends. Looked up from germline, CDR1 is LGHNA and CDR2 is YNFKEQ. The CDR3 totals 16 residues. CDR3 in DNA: TGTGCCAGCAGCCAAGTTGAGGCAGGGAAGGACACTGAAGCTTTCTTT. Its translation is CASSQVEAGKDTEAFF.

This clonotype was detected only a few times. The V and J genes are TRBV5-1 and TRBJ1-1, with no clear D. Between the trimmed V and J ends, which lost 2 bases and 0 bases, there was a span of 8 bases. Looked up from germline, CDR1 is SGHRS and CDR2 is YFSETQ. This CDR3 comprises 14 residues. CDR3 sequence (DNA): TGCGCCAGCAGCTTCCTAGACCTGAACACTGAAGCTTTCTTT. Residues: CASSFLDLNTEAFF.

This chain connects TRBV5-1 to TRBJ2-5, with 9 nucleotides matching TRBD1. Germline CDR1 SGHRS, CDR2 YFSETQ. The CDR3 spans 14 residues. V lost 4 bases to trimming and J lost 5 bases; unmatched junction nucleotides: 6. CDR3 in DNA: TGCGCCAGCAGCGCTGGGACAGGGTCTGAGACCCAGTACTTC. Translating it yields CASSAGTGSETQYF.

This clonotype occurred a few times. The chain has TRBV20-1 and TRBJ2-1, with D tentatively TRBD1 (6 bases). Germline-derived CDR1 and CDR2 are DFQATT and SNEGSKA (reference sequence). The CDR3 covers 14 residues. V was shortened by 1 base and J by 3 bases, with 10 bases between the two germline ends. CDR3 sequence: CSARGRGYYNEQFF. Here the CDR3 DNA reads TGCAGTGCTAGAGGAAGGGGGTACTACAATGAGCAGTTCTTC.

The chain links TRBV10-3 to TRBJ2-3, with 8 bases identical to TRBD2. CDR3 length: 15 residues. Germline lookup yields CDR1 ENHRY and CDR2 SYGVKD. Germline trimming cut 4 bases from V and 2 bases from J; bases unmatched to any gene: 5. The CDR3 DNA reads TGTGCCATCAGTGGCTCGGGGGGGTACACAGATACGCAGTATTTT. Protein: CAISGSGGYTDTQYF.

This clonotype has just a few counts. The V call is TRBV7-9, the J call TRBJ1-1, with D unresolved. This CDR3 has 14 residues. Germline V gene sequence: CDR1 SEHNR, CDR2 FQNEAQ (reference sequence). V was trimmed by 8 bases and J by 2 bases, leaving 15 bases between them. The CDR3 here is CASHVGVYNTEAFF. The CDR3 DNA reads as TGTGCCAGCCATGTCGGGGTTTATAACACTGAAGCTTTCTTT.

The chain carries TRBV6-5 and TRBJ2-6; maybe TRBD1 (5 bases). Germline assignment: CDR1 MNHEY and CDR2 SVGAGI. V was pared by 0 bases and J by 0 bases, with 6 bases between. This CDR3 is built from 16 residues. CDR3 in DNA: TGTGCCAGCAGTTACTCGGGGCACTCTGGGGCCAACGTCCTGACTTTC. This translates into CASSYSGHSGANVLTF.

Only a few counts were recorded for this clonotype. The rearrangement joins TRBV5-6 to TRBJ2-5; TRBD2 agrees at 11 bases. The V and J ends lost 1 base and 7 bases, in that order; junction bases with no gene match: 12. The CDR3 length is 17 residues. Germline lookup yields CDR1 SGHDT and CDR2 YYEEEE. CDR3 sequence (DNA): TGTGCCAGCAGCTTGTCACCCGGGACTAGCGGCCCGGGGACCCAGTACTTC. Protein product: CASSLSPGTSGPGTQYF.

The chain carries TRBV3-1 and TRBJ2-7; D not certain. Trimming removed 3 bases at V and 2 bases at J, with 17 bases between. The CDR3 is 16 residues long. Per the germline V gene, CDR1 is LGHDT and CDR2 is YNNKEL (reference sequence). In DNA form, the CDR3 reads TGTGCCAGCAGCCACCCCTCTGGACGCAGAGCCTACGAGCAGTACTTC. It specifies CASSHPSGRRAYEQYF.

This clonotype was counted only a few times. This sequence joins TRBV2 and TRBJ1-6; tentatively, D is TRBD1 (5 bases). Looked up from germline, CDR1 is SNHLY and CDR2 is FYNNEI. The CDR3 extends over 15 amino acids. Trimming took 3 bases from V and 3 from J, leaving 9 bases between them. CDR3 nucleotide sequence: TGTGCCAGCAGTGATACAGGAATCTATAATTCACCCCTCCACTTT. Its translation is CASSDTGIYNSPLHF. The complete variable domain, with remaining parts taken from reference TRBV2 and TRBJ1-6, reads EPEVTQTPSHQVTQMGQEVILRCVPISNHLYFYWYRQILGQKVEFLVSFYNNEISEKSEIFDDQFSVERPDGSNFTLKIRSTKLEDSAMYFCASSDTGIYNSPLHFGNGTRLTVT.

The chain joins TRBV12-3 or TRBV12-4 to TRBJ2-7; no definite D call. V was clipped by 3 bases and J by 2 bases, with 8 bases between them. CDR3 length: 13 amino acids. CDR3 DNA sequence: TGTGCCAGCAGTTTTGAACGGGCCTACGAGCAGTACTTC. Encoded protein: CASSFERAYEQYF.

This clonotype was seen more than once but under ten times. The CDR3: CASSEAGHEQFF. Here the CDR3 DNA reads TGCGCCAGCAGTGAGGCAGGGCATGAGCAGTTCTTC. This rearrangement joins TRBV5-1 to TRBJ2-1; D possibly corresponds to TRBD1 (5 bases). The CDR3 has 12 amino acids. Per the germline V gene, CDR1 is SGHRS and CDR2 is YFSETQ. The V gene lost 5 bases and the J gene lost 8 bases, with 11 bases spanning the gap.

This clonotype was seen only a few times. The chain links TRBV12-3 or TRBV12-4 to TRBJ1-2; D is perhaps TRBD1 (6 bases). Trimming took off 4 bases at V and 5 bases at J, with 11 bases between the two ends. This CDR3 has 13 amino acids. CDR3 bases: TGTGCCAGCAGTTCCGACAGGTTGTATGGCTACACCTTC. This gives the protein CASSSDRLYGYTF.

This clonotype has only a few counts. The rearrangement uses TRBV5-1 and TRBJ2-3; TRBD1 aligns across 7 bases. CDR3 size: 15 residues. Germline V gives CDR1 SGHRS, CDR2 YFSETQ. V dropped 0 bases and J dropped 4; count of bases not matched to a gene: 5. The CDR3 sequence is CASSLEGARPDTQYF. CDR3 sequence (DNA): TGCGCCAGCAGCTTGGAGGGGGCCCGCCCAGATACGCAGTATTTT.

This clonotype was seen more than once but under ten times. CDR3 sequence reads: CASSPSSGLAGASTGELFF. CDR3 in DNA: TGTGCCAGCTCACCCTCGTCTGGACTAGCGGGAGCTTCAACCGGGGAGCTGTTTTTT. This chain links TRBV18 with TRBJ2-2, with 13 bases matching TRBD2. Per the germline V gene, CDR1 is KGHSH and CDR2 is LQKENI. The CDR3 spans 19 residues. The junction had 12 bases not matched to a gene; V was cut back by 3 bases and J by 5 bases.

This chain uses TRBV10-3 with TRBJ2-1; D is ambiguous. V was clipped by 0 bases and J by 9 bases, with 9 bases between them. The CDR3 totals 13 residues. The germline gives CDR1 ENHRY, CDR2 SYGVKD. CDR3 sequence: CAISESLLSEQFF. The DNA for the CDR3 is TGTGCCATCAGTGAGTCTCTCTTAAGTGAGCAGTTCTTC.

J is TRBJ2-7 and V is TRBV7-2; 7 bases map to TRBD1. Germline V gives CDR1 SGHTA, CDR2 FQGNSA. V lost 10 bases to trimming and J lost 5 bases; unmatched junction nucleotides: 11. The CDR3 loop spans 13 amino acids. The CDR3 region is CATNHRGLDEQYF. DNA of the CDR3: TGTGCCACCAACCACAGGGGCCTTGACGAGCAGTACTTC.

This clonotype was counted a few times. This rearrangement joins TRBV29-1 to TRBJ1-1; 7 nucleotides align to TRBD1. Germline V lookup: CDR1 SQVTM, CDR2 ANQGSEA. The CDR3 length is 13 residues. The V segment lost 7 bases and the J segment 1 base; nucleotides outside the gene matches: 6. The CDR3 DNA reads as TGCAGCGGGGAGGGACAGTCGAACACTGAAGCTTTCTTT. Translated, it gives CSGEGQSNTEAFF.

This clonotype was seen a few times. The CDR3 protein is CASSFGGIRSYNEQFF. In DNA, the CDR3 is TGTGCCAGCAGCTTCGGGGGTATCCGCTCCTACAATGAGCAGTTCTTC. The chain couples TRBV7-9 to TRBJ2-1; tentative D call: TRBD2 (6 bases). Germline V gives CDR1 SEHNR, CDR2 FQNEAQ (reference sequence). V was trimmed by 3 bases and J by 0 bases, leaving 12 bases between them. CDR3 size: 16 residues.

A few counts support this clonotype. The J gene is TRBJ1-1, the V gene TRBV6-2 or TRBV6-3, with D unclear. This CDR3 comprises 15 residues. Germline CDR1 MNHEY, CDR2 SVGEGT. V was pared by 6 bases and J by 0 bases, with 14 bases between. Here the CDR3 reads CASRRPDSMNTEAFF. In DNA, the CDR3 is TGTGCCAGCAGACGGCCAGATTCTATGAACACTGAAGCTTTCTTT.

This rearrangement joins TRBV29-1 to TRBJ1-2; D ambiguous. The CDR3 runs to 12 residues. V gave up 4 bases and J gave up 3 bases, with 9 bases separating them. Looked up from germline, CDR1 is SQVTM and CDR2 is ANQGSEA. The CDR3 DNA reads TGCAGCGTTGCGGGCCTCTACTATGGCTACACCTTC. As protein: CSVAGLYYGYTF.

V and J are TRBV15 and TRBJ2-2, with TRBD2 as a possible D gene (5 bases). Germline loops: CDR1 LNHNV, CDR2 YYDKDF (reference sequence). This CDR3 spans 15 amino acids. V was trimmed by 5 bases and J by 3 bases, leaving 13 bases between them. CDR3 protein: CATSWTGIYTGELFF. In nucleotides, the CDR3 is TGTGCCACCAGCTGGACCGGGATTTACACCGGGGAGCTGTTTTTT.

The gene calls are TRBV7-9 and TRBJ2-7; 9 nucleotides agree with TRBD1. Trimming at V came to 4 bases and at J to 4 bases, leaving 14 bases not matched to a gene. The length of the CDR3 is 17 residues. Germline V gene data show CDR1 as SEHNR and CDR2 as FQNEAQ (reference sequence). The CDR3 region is CASSSWNRGRVLYEQYF. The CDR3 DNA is TGTGCCAGCAGCTCGTGGAACAGGGGGCGCGTATTATACGAGCAGTACTTC.